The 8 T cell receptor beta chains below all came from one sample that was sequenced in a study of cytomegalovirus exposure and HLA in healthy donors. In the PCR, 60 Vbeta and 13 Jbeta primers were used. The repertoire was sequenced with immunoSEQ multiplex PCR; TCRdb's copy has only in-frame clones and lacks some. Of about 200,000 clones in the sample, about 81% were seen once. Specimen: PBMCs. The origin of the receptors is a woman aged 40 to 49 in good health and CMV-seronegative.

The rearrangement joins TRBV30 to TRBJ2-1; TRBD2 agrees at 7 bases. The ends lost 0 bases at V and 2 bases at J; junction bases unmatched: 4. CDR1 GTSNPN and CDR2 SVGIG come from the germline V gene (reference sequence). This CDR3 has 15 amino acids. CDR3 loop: CAWSVASGTYNEQFF. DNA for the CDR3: TGTGCCTGGAGTGTAGCTAGCGGTACCTACAATGAGCAGTTCTTC. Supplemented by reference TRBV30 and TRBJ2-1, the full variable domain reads SQTIHQWPATLVQPVGSPLSLECTVEGTSNPNLYWYRQAAGRGLQLLFYSVGIGQISSEVPQNLSASRPQDRQFILSSKKLLLSDSGFYLCAWSVASGTYNEQFFGPGTRLTVL.

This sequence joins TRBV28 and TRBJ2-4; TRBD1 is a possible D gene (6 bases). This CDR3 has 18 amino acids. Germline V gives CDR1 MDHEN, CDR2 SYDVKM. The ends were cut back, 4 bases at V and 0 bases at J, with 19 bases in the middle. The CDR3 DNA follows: TGTGCCAGCAGTTGGGGCCCCGACAGGTTCATAGCCAAAAACATTCAGTACTTC. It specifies CASSWGPDRFIAKNIQYF.

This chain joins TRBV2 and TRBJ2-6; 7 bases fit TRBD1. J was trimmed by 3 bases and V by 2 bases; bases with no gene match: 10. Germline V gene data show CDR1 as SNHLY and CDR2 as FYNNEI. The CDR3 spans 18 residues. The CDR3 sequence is CASSESRGYFGGANVLTF. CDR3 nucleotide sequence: TGTGCCAGCAGTGAATCCAGGGGGTATTTCGGTGGGGCCAACGTCCTGACTTTC.

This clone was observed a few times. The CDR3 DNA reads TGTGCTAGTGGTTTAACTGGGACTAGCGGGAATACGCAGTATTTT. Protein product: CASGLTGTSGNTQYF. The chain is built from TRBV12-5 and TRBJ2-3; 13 bases align to TRBD2. J was trimmed by 7 bases and V by 3 bases; bases with no gene match: 4. Germline V gene lookup returns CDR1 LGHNT and CDR2 FRNRAP. The CDR3 runs 15 residues.

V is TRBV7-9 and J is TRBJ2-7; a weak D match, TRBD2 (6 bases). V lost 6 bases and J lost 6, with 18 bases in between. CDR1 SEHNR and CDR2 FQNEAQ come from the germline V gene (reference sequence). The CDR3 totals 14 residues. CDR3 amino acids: CASRSNGRDSEQYF. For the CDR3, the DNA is TGTGCCAGCAGGTCGAACGGAAGGGACTCCGAGCAGTACTTC.

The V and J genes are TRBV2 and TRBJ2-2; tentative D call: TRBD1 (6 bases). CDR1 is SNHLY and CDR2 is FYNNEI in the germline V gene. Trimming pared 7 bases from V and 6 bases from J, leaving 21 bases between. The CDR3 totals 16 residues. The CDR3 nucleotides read TGTGCCAGCAACCTCGACTCCTCTTACAGGGCCGGGGAGCTGTTTTTT. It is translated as CASNLDSSYRAGELFF.

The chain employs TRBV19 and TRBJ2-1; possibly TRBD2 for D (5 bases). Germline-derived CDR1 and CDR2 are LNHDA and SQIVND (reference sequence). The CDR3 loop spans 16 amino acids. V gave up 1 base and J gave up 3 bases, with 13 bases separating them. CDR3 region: CASSIGGQAGYNEQFF. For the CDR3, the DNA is TGTGCCAGTAGTATAGGAGGGCAGGCCGGCTACAATGAGCAGTTCTTC. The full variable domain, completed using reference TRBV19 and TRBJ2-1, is DGGITQSPKYLFRKEGQNVTLSCEQNLNHDAMYWYRQDPGQGLRLIYYSQIVNDFQKGDIAEGYSVSREKKESFPLTVTSAQKNPTAFYLCASSIGGQAGYNEQFFGPGTRLTVL.

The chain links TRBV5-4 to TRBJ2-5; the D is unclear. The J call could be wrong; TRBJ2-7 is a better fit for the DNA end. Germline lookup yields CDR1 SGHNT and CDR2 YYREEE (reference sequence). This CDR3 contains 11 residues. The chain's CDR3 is CASSLSNEQYF. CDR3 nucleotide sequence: TGTGCCAGCAGCTTGTCTAACGAGCAGTACTTC.